This section outlines one TCR beta chain sequence together with its context. The data are from a study of OX40 agonist ivuxolimab in advanced cancers. Germline CDR1 SGHNT, CDR2 YENEEA. There are 14 residues in the CDR3. V dropped 5 bases and J dropped 0 bases, with 8 bases sitting between them. Here immunoSEQ multiplex PCR was the method, and the copy in TCRdb shows in-frame clones only, minus some. Of tens of thousands of clones listed, approximately 86% are singletons. The V and J genes are TRBV11-3 and TRBJ1-3; D unresolved. The sequence derives from an adult with an advanced solid tumor such as melanoma, head and neck, liver or kidney cancer. Sequencing used CD4+ or CD8+ T cells sorted from blood, obtained in a trial of the OX40 agonist ivuxolimab. The CDR3 region has the DNA TGTGCCAGCAGCCGCCCGGACTCTGGAAACACCATATATTTT. Amino acids: CASSRPDSGNTIYF.